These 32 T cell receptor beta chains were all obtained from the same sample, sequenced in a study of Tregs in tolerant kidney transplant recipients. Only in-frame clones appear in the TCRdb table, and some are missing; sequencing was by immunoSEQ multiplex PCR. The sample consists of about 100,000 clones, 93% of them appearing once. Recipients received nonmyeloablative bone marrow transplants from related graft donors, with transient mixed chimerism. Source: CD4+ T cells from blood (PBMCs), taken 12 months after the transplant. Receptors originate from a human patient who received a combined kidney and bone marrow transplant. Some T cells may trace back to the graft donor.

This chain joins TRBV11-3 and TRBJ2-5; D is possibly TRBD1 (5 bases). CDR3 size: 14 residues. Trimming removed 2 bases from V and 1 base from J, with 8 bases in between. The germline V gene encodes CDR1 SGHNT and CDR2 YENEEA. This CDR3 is CASSLLRGQETQYF. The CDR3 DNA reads TGTGCCAGCAGCTTATTAAGGGGCCAAGAGACCCAGTACTTC.

The CDR3 coding sequence is TGTGCCACCTACAACAGGGGGCAGGACACCGGGGAGCTGTTTTTT. Encoded protein: CATYNRGQDTGELFF. The chain combines TRBV2 with TRBJ2-2; TRBD1 aligns across 9 bases. CDR1 SNHLY and CDR2 FYNNEI come from the germline V gene. Trimming cost V 10 bases and J 3 bases; bases outside gene matches: 9. The CDR3 totals 15 residues.

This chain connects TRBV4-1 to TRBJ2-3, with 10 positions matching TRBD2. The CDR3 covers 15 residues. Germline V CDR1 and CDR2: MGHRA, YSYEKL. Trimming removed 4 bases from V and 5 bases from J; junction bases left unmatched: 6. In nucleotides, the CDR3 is TGCGCCAGCAGCCGTAGCGGGAGGCTCAGAGATACGCAGTATTTT. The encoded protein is CASSRSGRLRDTQYF.

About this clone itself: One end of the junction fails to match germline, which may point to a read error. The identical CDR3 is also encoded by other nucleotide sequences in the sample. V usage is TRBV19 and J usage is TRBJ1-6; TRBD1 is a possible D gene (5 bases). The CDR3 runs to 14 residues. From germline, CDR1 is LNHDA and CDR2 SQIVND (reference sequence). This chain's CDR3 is CASSMGLYNSPLHF. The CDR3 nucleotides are TGTGCCAGTAGTATGGGACTATATAATTCCCCCCTCCACTTT. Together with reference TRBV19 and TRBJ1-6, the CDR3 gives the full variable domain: DGGITQSPKYLFRKEGQNVTLSCEQNLNHDAMYWYRQDPGQGLRLIYYSQIVNDFQKGDIAEGYSVSREKKESFPLTVTSAQKNPTAFYLCASSMGLYNSPLHFGNGTRLTVT.

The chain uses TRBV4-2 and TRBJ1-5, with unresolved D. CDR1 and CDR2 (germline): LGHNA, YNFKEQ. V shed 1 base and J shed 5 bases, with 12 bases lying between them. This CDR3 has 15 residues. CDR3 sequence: CASSQALGLDQPQHF. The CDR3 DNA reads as TGTGCCAGCAGCCAAGCGTTGGGCCTCGATCAGCCCCAGCATTTT.

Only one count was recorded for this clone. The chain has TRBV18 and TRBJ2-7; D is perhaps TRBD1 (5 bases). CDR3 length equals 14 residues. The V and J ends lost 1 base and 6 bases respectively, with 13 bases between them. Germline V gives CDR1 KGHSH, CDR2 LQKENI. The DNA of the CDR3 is TGTGCCAGCTCACCACTGGCCAAGGGGCCCGAGCAGTACTTC. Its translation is CASSPLAKGPEQYF.

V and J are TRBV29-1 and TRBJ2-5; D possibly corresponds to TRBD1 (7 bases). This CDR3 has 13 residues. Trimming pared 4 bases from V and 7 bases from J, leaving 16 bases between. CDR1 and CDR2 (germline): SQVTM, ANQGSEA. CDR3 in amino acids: CSVGQGQGGTQYF. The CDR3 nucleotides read TGCAGCGTTGGACAGGGCCAGGGAGGGACCCAGTACTTC. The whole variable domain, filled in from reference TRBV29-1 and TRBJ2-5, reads SAVISQKPSRDICQRGTSLTIQCQVDSQVTMMFWYRQQPGQSLTLIATANQGSEATYESGFVIDKFPISRPNLTFSTLTVSNMSPEDSSIYLCSVGQGQGGTQYFGPGTRLLVL.

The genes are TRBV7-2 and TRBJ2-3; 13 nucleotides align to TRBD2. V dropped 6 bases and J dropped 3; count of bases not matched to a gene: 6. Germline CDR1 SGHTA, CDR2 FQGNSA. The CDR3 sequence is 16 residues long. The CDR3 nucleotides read TGTGCCAGCAGAACACTAGCGGGGGGGTCGACAGATACGCAGTATTTT. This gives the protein CASRTLAGGSTDTQYF.

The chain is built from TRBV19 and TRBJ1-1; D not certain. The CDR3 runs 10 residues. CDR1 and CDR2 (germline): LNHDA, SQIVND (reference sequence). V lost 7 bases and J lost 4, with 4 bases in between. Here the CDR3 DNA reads TGTGCCAGTATGAGCACTGAAGCTTTCTTT. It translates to CASMSTEAFF.

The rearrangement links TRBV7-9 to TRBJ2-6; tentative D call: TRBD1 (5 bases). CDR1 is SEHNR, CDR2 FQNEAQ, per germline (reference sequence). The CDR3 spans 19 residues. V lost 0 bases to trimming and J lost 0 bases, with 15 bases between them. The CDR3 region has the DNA TGTGCCAGCAGCTTAGCGTGGTACAGGTCGAGCTCTGGGGCCAACGTCCTGACTTTC. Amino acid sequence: CASSLAWYRSSSGANVLTF.

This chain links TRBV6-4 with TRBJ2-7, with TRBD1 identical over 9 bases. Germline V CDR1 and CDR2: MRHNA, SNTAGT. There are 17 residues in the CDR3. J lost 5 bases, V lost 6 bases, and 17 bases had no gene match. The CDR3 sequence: CASSHITPGTGQDEQYF. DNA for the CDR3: TGTGCCAGCAGCCACATCACACCCGGGACAGGGCAGGACGAGCAGTACTTC.

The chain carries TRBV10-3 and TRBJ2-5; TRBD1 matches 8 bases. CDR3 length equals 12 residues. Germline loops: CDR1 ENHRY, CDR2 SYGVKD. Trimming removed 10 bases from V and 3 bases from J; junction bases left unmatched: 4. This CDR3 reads CATKTGEETQYF. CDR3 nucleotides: TGTGCCACAAAGACAGGGGAAGAGACCCAGTACTTC.

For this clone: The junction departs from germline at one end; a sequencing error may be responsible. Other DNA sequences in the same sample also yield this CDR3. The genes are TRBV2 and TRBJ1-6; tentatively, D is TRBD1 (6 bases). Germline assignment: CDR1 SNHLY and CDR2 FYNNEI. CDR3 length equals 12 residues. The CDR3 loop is CASQGYNSPLHF. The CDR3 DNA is TGTGCCAGCCAGGGGTATAATTCCCCCCTCCACTTT.

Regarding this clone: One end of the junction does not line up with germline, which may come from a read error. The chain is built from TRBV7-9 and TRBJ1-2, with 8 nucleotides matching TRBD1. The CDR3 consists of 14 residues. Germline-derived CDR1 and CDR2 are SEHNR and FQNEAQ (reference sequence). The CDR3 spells CASTLGQGNYGYTF. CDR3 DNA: TGTGCCAGCACCTTAGGACAGGGTAACTATGGCTACACCTTC.

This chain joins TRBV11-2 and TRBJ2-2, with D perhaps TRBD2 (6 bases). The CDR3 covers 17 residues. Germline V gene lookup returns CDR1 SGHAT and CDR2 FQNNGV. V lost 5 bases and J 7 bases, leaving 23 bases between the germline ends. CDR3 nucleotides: TGTGCCAGCAGCCCCGGATTAGCGGAAGGAGGGGTCGGGGAGCTGTTTTTT. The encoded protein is CASSPGLAEGGVGELFF.

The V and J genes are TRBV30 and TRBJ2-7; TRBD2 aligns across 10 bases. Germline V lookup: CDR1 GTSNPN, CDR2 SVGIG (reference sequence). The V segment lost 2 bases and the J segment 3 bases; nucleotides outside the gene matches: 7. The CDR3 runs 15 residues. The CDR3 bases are TGTGCCTGGAGTCCGAGCGGGAGGGCCTTCTACGAGCAGTACTTC. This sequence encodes CAWSPSGRAFYEQYF.

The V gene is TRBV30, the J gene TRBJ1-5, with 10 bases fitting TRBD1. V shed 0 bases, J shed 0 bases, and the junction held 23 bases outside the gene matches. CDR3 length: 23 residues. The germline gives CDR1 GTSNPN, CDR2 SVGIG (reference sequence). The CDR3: CAWSVPLRTTGTGALYSNQPQHF. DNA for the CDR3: TGTGCCTGGAGTGTACCTCTTCGTACCACCGGGACAGGGGCTCTATATAGCAATCAGCCCCAGCATTTT.

CDR3 region: CASSSQGAPAEAFF. In DNA, the CDR3 is TGCGCCAGCAGCTCACAGGGGGCGCCGGCTGAAGCTTTCTTT. V and J are TRBV5-1 and TRBJ1-1; TRBD1 matches at 9 bases. The V and J ends lost 3 bases and 6 bases, in that order; junction bases with no gene match: 6. CDR1 is SGHRS, CDR2 YFSETQ, per germline. This CDR3 region has 14 residues. Together with reference TRBV5-1 and TRBJ1-1, the CDR3 gives the full variable domain: KAGVTQTPRYLIKTRGQQVTLSCSPISGHRSVSWYQQTPGQGLQFLFEYFSETQRNKGNFPGRFSGRQFSNSRSEMNVSTLELGDSALYLCASSSQGAPAEAFFGQGTRLTVV.

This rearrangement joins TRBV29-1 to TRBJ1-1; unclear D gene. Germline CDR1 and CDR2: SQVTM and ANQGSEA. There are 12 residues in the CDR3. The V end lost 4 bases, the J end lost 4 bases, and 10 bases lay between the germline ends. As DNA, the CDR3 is TGCAGCGTTGTTGGAGGGAGCACTGAAGCTTTCTTT. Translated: CSVVGGSTEAFF.

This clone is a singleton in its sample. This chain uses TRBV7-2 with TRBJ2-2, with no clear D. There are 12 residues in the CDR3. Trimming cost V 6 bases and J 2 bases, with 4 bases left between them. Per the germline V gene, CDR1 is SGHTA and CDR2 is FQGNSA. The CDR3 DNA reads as TGTGCCAGCAGACTAAACACCGGGGAGCTGTTTTTT. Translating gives CASRLNTGELFF.

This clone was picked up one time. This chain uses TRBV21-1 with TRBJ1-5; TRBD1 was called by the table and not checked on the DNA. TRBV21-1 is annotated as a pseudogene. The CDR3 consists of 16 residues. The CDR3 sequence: CANTARGGPRNQPQHF. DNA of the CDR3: TGTGCCAACACCGCACGTGGGGGCCCTCGAAATCAGCCCCAGCATTTT.

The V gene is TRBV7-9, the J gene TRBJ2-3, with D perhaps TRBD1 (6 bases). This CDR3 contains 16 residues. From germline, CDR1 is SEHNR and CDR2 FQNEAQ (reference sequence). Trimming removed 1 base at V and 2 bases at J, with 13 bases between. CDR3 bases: TGTGCCAGCAGCTTAGTATTAACAGGGTTCACAGATACGCAGTATTTT. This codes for CASSLVLTGFTDTQYF.

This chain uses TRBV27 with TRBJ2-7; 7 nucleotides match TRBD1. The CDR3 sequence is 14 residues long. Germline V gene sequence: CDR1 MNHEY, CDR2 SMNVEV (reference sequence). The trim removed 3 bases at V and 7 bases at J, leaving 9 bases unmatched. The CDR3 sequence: CASSFKTGMWEQYF. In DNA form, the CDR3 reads TGTGCCAGCAGTTTTAAGACAGGGATGTGGGAGCAGTACTTC.

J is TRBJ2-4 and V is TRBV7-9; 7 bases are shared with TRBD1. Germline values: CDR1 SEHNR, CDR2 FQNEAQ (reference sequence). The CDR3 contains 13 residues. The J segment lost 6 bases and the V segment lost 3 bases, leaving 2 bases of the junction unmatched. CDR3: CASSLTGINIQYF. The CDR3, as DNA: TGTGCCAGCAGCTTGACAGGGATAAACATTCAGTACTTC.

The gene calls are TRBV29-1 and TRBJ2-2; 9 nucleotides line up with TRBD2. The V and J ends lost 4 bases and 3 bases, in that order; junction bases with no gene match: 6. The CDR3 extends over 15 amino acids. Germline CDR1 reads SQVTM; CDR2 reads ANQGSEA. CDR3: CSVVIAGAYTGELFF. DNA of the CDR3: TGCAGCGTTGTAATAGCGGGAGCGTACACCGGGGAGCTGTTTTTT.

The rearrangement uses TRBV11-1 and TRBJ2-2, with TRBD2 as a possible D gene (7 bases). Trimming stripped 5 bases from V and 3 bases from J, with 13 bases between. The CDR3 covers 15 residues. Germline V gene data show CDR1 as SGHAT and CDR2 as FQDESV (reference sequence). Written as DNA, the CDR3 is TGTGCCAGCAGCCGCGGCGGGGGCTACACCGGGGAGCTGTTTTTT. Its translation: CASSRGGGYTGELFF.

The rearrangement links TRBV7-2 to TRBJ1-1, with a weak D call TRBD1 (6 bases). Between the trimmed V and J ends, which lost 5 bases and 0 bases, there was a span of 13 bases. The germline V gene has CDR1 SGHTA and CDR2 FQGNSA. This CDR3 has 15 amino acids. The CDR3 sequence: CASSAWGGLNTEAFF. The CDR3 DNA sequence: TGTGCCAGCAGCGCATGGGGGGGGCTGAACACTGAAGCTTTCTTT.

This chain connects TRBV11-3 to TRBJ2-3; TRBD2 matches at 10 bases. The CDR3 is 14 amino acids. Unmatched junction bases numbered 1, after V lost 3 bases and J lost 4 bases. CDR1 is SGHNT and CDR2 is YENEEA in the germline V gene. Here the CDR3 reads CASSFSGGSDTQYF. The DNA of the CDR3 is TGTGCCAGCAGCTTTAGCGGGGGGTCAGATACGCAGTATTTT.

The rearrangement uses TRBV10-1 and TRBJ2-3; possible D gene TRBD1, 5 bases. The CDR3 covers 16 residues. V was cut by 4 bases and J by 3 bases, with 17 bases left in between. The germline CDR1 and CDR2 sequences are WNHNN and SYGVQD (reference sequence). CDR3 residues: CASSASGAWGTDTQYF. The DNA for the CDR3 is TGCGCCAGCAGTGCTTCTGGGGCCTGGGGTACAGATACGCAGTATTTT.

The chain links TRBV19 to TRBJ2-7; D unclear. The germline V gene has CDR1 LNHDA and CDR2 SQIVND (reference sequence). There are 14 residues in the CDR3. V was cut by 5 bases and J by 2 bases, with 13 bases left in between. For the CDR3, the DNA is TGTGCCAGTAGTGTCGGTGGTTCCACCTACGAGCAGTACTTC. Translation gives CASSVGGSTYEQYF.

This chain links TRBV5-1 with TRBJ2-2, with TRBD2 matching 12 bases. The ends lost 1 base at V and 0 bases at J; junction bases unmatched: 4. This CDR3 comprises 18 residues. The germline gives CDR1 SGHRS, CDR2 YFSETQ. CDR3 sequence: CASSLLAGGPANTGELFF. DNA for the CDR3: TGCGCCAGCAGCTTGCTAGCGGGAGGGCCTGCGAACACCGGGGAGCTGTTTTTT.

The CDR3, as DNA: TGTGCCAGCAGCTCTCTGGGGGCTTTGGGCACCGGGGAGCTGTTTTTT. This translates into CASSSLGALGTGELFF. The J gene is TRBJ2-2, the V gene TRBV27, with TRBD1 as a possible D gene (6 bases). The ends were cut back, 6 bases at V and 4 bases at J, with 18 bases in the middle. Germline assignment: CDR1 MNHEY and CDR2 SMNVEV (reference sequence). This CDR3 spans 16 amino acids.